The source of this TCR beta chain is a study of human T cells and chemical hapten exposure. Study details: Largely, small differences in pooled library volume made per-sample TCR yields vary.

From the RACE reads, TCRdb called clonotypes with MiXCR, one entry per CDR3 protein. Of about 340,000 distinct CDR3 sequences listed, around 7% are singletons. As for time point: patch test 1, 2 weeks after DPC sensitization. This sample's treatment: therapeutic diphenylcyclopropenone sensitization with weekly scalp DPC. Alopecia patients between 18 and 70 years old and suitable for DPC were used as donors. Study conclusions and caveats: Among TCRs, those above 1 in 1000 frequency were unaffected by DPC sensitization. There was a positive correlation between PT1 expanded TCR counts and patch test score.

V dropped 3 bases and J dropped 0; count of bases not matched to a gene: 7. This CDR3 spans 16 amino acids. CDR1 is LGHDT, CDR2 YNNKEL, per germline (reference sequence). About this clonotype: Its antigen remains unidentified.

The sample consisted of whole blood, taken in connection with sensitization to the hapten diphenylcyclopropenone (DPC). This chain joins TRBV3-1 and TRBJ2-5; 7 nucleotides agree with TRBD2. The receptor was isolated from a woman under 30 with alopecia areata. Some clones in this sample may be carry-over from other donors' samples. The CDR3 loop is CASSQRSGAYQETQYF. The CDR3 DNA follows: TGTGCCAGCAGCCAGAGGAGCGGGGCGTACCAAGAGACCCAGTACTTC.